This T cell receptor beta chain was profiled in a study of spatial heterogeneity in lung cancer. The time point was: sample taken at primary tumor resection. Samples were obtained from roughly 65 donors, all untreated early-stage non-small cell lung cancer patients. Whole-study findings and limits: Counts of expanded intratumoral alpha and beta TCRs tracked tumor mutation counts.

Between the trimmed V and J ends, which lost 5 bases and 1 base, there was a span of 14 bases. Germline V gives CDR1 SEHNR, CDR2 FQNEAQ (reference sequence). This CDR3 has 16 amino acids. This clonotype was counted a few times. Its matching antigen is unknown. A distinct unique molecular identifier was carried by each TCR cDNA molecule. A single record per CDR3 protein comes from TCRdb applying MiXCR to the 5' RACE reads. The table lists 6,100 or so distinct CDR3 sequences, around 7.1% of them singletons. The sequence was collected from a male donor with early-stage non-small cell lung cancer. The sample in question was lung tumor tissue, obtained at surgery. The rearrangement uses TRBV7-9 and TRBJ2-2; maybe TRBD2 (6 bases). The CDR3 here is CASSPGVVLNTGELFF. The CDR3 DNA follows: TGTGCCAGCAGCCCGGGGGTAGTCCTGAACACCGGGGAGCTGTTTTTT.